Shown below are 8 T cell receptor beta chains from a single sample sequenced in a study of regulatory T cells in long-lasting Graves disease. Sample time point: newly diagnosed GD, antithyroid drugs for less than 3 months. Following extraction of RNA from PBMCs, that RNA was used to make the TCR library. iRepertoire HTBI primers and Arm-PCR of CDR3 regions built TCR beta libraries. From the multiplex PCR reads, TCRdb called clonotypes with MiXCR, one entry per CDR3 protein. The data show 250,000 to 400,000 distinct CDR3 sequences, over 15% seen once. The sample in question was peripheral blood mononuclear cells (PBMCs), obtained at new diagnosis, from a patient treated with antithyroid drugs. These receptors originate from a female donor with Graves disease.

This clonotype showed up many times. The chain links TRBV11-3 to TRBJ2-4, with D perhaps assigned TRBD1 or TRBD2 (5 bases each). Germline V gene lookup returns CDR1 SGHNT and CDR2 YENEEA. Trimming shortened V by 4 bases and J by 9 bases, and 13 bases separated the two germline ends. This CDR3 contains 13 residues. CDR3 loop: CASSSGPRGIQYF. CDR3 DNA sequence: TGTGCCAGCAGCTCCGGGCCGAGGGGCATTCAGTACTTC.

In its sample, this clonotype was seen many times. The chain employs TRBV7-9 and TRBJ2-1, with D unclear. Trimming took off 5 bases at V and 8 bases at J, with 13 bases between the two ends. Germline V CDR1 and CDR2: SEHNR, FQNEAQ (reference sequence). The length of the CDR3 is 13 residues. In DNA form, the CDR3 reads TGTGCCAGCAGCGTTCGTTTTGGGGATGAGCAGTTCTTC. It encodes CASSVRFGDEQFF. Combining the CDR3 with reference TRBV7-9 and TRBJ2-1 gives the whole variable domain DTGVSQNPRHKITKRGQNVTFRCDPISEHNRLYWYRQTLGQGPEFLTYFQNEAQLEKSRLLSDRFSAERPKGSFSTLEIQRTEQGDSAMYLCASSVRFGDEQFFGPGTRLTVL.

The V gene is TRBV4-1, the J gene TRBJ1-4; D is undetermined. The V gene's germline CDR1 is MGHRA and CDR2 YSYEKL. The CDR3 loop spans 18 amino acids. Trimming shortened V by 0 bases and J by 11 bases, and 25 bases separated the two germline ends. The CDR3 spells CASSQDLGFEGQPLKLFF. CDR3 sequence (DNA): TGCGCCAGCAGCCAAGATTTGGGATTTGAGGGCCAGCCGTTGAAACTGTTTTTT.

This clonotype was observed a few times. The genes are TRBV5-1 and TRBJ2-1; D possibly corresponds to TRBD2 (6 bases). Between the trimmed V and J ends, which lost 7 bases and 2 bases, there was a span of 13 bases. The germline V gene has CDR1 SGHRS and CDR2 YFSETQ. This CDR3 region has 14 residues. CDR3 sequence reads: CASCPGDAYNEQFF. CDR3 coding DNA: TGCGCCAGCTGTCCGGGAGATGCCTACAATGAGCAGTTCTTC. The full variable domain, with the rest looked up from reference TRBV5-1 and TRBJ2-1, is KAGVTQTPRYLIKTRGQQVTLSCSPISGHRSVSWYQQTPGQGLQFLFEYFSETQRNKGNFPGRFSGRQFSNSRSEMNVSTLELGDSALYLCASCPGDAYNEQFFGPGTRLTVL.

This clonotype was recorded many times. J is TRBJ2-1 and V is TRBV10-3; TRBD2 might be the D (7 bases). V lost 8 bases to trimming and J lost 3 bases, with 14 bases between them. Germline V gives CDR1 ENHRY, CDR2 SYGVKD. The CDR3 length is 14 residues. CDR3 nucleotide sequence: TGTGCCATCGTGGGGGGGCCGGTCTACAATGAGCAGTTCTTC. Translation: CAIVGGPVYNEQFF.

This clonotype was seen many times. This sequence joins TRBV12-3 or TRBV12-4 and TRBJ2-1; 11 nucleotides line up with TRBD2. This CDR3 spans 16 amino acids. Trimming removed 5 bases from V and 15 bases from J; junction bases left unmatched: 18. The CDR3 loop reads CASSATFTSGRGIGFF. DNA of the CDR3: TGTGCCAGCAGTGCCACCTTTACTAGCGGGAGAGGTATAGGGTTCTTC.

On this clonotype itself: This could be a read error, since a much larger clone is one nucleotide away. The chain has TRBV28 and TRBJ2-2; TRBD1 matches at 9 bases. The germline V gene encodes CDR1 MDHEN and CDR2 SYDVKM. CDR3 length: 16 residues. CDR3 in amino acids: CASSQGGTGRTGELSF. The CDR3 bases are TGTGCCAGCAGCCAAGGTGGGACAGGGCGCACCGGGGAGCTGTCTTTT.

This clonotype occurred many times. The chain has TRBV3-1 and TRBJ2-5, with TRBD2 matching over 9 bases. Germline assignment: CDR1 LGHDT and CDR2 YNNKEL (reference sequence). CDR3 length: 17 residues. V shed 2 bases, J shed 5 bases, and the junction held 12 bases outside the gene matches. CDR3 in amino acids: CASSQIFGGRAGETQYF. The CDR3 nucleotides are TGTGCCAGCAGCCAAATTTTTGGCGGGAGGGCCGGGGAGACCCAGTACTTC.